The entry below describes one TCR beta chain. Antigen specificity is unknown. This specimen belongs to a study of blood T cells in healthy people across ages. Then a second PCR, running about 6 to 12 cycles, was carried out with a sample-barcoded 5' primer and a J-beta primer mix. TCRdb reanalysed the 5' RACE reads using MiXCR and keeps one entry per CDR3 protein. The sample contains some 1.5 million distinct CDR3 sequences, 28% of which appear only once. Study findings and constraints: When set beside aged donors, long-lived donors presented more naive CD4+ cells and higher diversity.

The sample, about 10 milliliters of peripheral blood, was drawn from each donor. Extraction yielded at least 6 micrograms of total RNA per sample. The germline V gene has CDR1 MNHEY and CDR2 SVGEGT. The length of the CDR3 is 13 residues. Trimming cost V 7 bases and J 0 bases, with 9 bases left between them. The sample consisted of blood. The receptor was derived from a woman in her 30s in good health. The rearrangement uses TRBV6-2 or TRBV6-3 and TRBJ1-1; D unresolved. This CDR3 reads CASTRGMNTEAFF. The CDR3 region has the DNA TGTGCCAGCACCCGGGGAATGAACACTGAAGCTTTCTTT.